This T cell receptor (beta chain) was retrieved from a study of cytomegalovirus exposure and HLA in healthy donors. Study findings and constraints: Follow-up analysis seemed to connect common viral pathogens with several of the most significant clusters identified.

Germline CDR1 is SGHRS and CDR2 is YFSETQ. The CDR3 is made up of 16 amino acids. Losses at the gene ends were 1 base for V and 0 bases for J; bases not matched to a gene: 4. Primers: 60 Vbeta forward and 13 Jbeta reverse. Sequencing was performed with immunoSEQ multiplex PCR; in TCRdb, only in-frame clones are kept and a portion is missing. The table lists around 85,000 clones, approximately 80% of them singletons. With regard to this clone: Its target is unknown.

Sequenced input: PBMCs. This receptor was taken from a woman aged 50 to 60 in good health and CMV-seropositive. The chain is built from TRBV5-1 and TRBJ1-1; 9 nucleotides agree with TRBD1. The CDR3 DNA reads TGCGCCAGCAGCTTGTACACAGGGGGCATGAACACTGAAGCTTTCTTT. Protein: CASSLYTGGMNTEAFF. The variable domain in full, with the rest retrieved from reference TRBV5-1 and TRBJ1-1, is KAGVTQTPRYLIKTRGQQVTLSCSPISGHRSVSWYQQTPGQGLQFLFEYFSETQRNKGNFPGRFSGRQFSNSRSEMNVSTLELGDSALYLCASSLYTGGMNTEAFFGQGTRLTVV.